Listed below are T cell receptor beta chains from one sample, sequenced in a study of beta chain features in type 1 diabetes. TCRdb's table, derived via immunoSEQ multiplex PCR, lists solely in-frame clones and lacks some. The sample lists 150,000 to 170,000 clones; over 7.5% were seen once. Sequenced sample: central memory CD4+ T cells from blood. The origin of the receptors is a man between 18 and 29 years old in good health. Both conserved end residues are part of each CDR3. The D gene is left open where the match is weak. The size of a clone is reported for some rows only, either as once, few or many, or as a class for expanded clones.

j_gene: TRBJ1-5; abundance: few; v_gene: TRBV28; d_gene: -; CDR3nt: TGTGCCAGCATTCAGGGAGGGGTCAGTCAGCCCCAGCATTTT; CDR3aa: CASIQGGVSQPQHF
j_gene: TRBJ2-7; abundance: few; v_gene: TRBV14; d_gene: TRBD1; CDR3nt: TGTGCCAGCAGCCACCCAGGACAGGGGAATGGGGCCTACGAGCAGTACTTC; CDR3aa: CASSHPGQGNGAYEQYF
j_gene: TRBJ1-2; abundance: -; v_gene: TRBV5-5; d_gene: -; CDR3nt: TGTGCCAGCAGCCAAAGAACAGGGACCAACTATGGCTACACCTTC; CDR3aa: CASSQRTGTNYGYTF
j_gene: TRBJ1-1; abundance: -; v_gene: TRBV6-1; d_gene: -; CDR3nt: TGTGCCAGCAGTGAACACCCGACATTGAACACTGAAGCTTTCTTT; CDR3aa: CASSEHPTLNTEAFF
j_gene: TRBJ2-4; abundance: -; v_gene: TRBV7-2; d_gene: TRBD2; CDR3nt: TGTGCCAGCAGCTTACCATTCAGACTAGCGGGACGCAAAAACATTCAGTACTTC; CDR3aa: CASSLPFRLAGRKNIQYF
j_gene: TRBJ2-3; abundance: many; v_gene: TRBV10-3; d_gene: TRBD1; CDR3nt: TGTGCCATCAGTCCTTGGGGGACAGGGAAAGCCACAGATACGCAGTATTTT; CDR3aa: CAISPWGTGKATDTQYF
j_gene: TRBJ1-2; abundance: many; v_gene: TRBV15; d_gene: TRBD1; CDR3nt: TGTGCCACCAGCGGACAGGGGGGAGGTTATGGCTACACCTTC; CDR3aa: CATSGQGGGYGYTF
j_gene: TRBJ2-1; abundance: -; v_gene: TRBV7-2; d_gene: -; CDR3nt: TGTGCCAGCAGCTTGCCTAGCATCAATGAGCAGTTCTTC; CDR3aa: CASSLPSINEQFF
j_gene: TRBJ2-7; abundance: -; v_gene: TRBV4-2; d_gene: TRBD2; CDR3nt: TGTGCCAGCAGCCAAGGTGAGCGGGGGAACTACGAGCAGTACTTC; CDR3aa: CASSQGERGNYEQYF
j_gene: TRBJ2-5; abundance: few; v_gene: TRBV27; d_gene: TRBD1; CDR3nt: TGTGCCAGCAGTTGGGGGACAGCGGTGGAGACCCAGTACTTC; CDR3aa: CASSWGTAVETQYF
j_gene: TRBJ2-2; abundance: -; v_gene: TRBV7-6; d_gene: TRBD2; CDR3nt: TGTGCCAGCAGCTACCTCCCTAGGGGACTAGGTGGTACCGGGGAGCTGTTTTTT; CDR3aa: CASSYLPRGLGGTGELFF
j_gene: TRBJ1-2; abundance: few; v_gene: TRBV2; d_gene: TRBD1; CDR3nt: TGTGCCAGCAGTCGCAGGGGGTCGCACTATGGCTACACCTTC; CDR3aa: CASSRRGSHYGYTF
j_gene: TRBJ2-5; abundance: -; v_gene: TRBV28; d_gene: TRBD2; CDR3nt: TGTGCCAGCAGTTTTGGGCTAGCGGGGGGGTTAAACCAAGAGACCCAGTACTTC; CDR3aa: CASSFGLAGGLNQETQYF
j_gene: TRBJ2-7; abundance: many; v_gene: TRBV28; d_gene: TRBD1; CDR3nt: TGTGCCAGCAGGACCGGGACAGGGGCCCCCGAGCAGTACTTC; CDR3aa: CASRTGTGAPEQYF
j_gene: TRBJ2-4; abundance: few; v_gene: TRBV25-1; d_gene: -; CDR3nt: TGTGCCAGCAGTGAATCAGGGTCCAAAAACATTCAGTACTTC; CDR3aa: CASSESGSKNIQYF
j_gene: TRBJ2-7; abundance: -; v_gene: TRBV6-5; d_gene: -; CDR3nt: TGTGCCAGCAGTCGGGGGACTGGTGACTCCTACGAGCAGTACTTC; CDR3aa: CASSRGTGDSYEQYF
j_gene: TRBJ1-5; abundance: few; v_gene: TRBV30; d_gene: -; CDR3nt: TGTGCCTGGAGTAATCCCAGGGGCTATAGCAATCAGCCCCAGCATTTT; CDR3aa: CAWSNPRGYSNQPQHF
j_gene: TRBJ2-7; abundance: few; v_gene: TRBV21-1; d_gene: -; CDR3nt: TGTGCCAGCAGCAACAGCTACGAGCAGTACTTC; CDR3aa: CASSNSYEQYF
j_gene: TRBJ2-5; abundance: -; v_gene: TRBV30; d_gene: -; CDR3nt: TGTGCCTGGAATGGCGGGGTTCAAGAGACCCAGTACTTC; CDR3aa: CAWNGGVQETQYF
j_gene: TRBJ2-1; abundance: few; v_gene: TRBV11-2; d_gene: -; CDR3nt: TGTGCCAGCAGCTCAAGAACAGGCACTTCATACAATGAGCAGTTCTTC; CDR3aa: CASSSRTGTSYNEQFF
j_gene: TRBJ2-1; abundance: few; v_gene: TRBV9; d_gene: -; CDR3nt: TGTGCCAGCAGCGTAGGGGGACAAATATTGGTCAATGAGCAGTTCTTC; CDR3aa: CASSVGGQILVNEQFF
j_gene: TRBJ2-5; abundance: -; v_gene: TRBV28; d_gene: TRBD2; CDR3nt: TGTGCCAGCAGTTCCCATAGCGGGGGCCAAGAGACCCAGTACTTC; CDR3aa: CASSSHSGGQETQYF
j_gene: TRBJ2-7; abundance: many; v_gene: TRBV9; d_gene: -; CDR3nt: TGTGCCAGCAGCGTAGAGCCCAACTACGAGCAGTACTTC; CDR3aa: CASSVEPNYEQYF
j_gene: TRBJ2-2; abundance: -; v_gene: TRBV9; d_gene: -; CDR3nt: TGTGCCAGCAGCGTAGCCTGGACAGCGAGTGGGGAGCTGTTTTTT; CDR3aa: CASSVAWTASGELFF
j_gene: TRBJ2-7; abundance: -; v_gene: TRBV27; d_gene: TRBD2; CDR3nt: TGTGCCAGCAGGCTTAGCGGGACCTACGAGCAGTACTTC; CDR3aa: CASRLSGTYEQYF
j_gene: TRBJ2-5; abundance: -; v_gene: TRBV5-4; d_gene: -; CDR3nt: TGTGCCAGCAGCTTCGTAGTGAGGTACTTC; CDR3aa: CASSFVVRYF
j_gene: TRBJ2-2; abundance: few; v_gene: TRBV6-6; d_gene: -; CDR3nt: TGTGCCAGCAGGAACACGGGTCTGCTGTTTTTT; CDR3aa: CASRNTGLLFF
j_gene: TRBJ2-5; abundance: few; v_gene: TRBV7-3; d_gene: TRBD2; CDR3nt: TGTGCCAGCAGCCCATCGACTAGCGGATACCAAGAGACCCAGTACTTC; CDR3aa: CASSPSTSGYQETQYF
j_gene: TRBJ1-2; abundance: few; v_gene: TRBV28; d_gene: TRBD1; CDR3nt: TGTGCCAGCAGTTTTGGGGACAGGGGCTATGGCTACACCTTC; CDR3aa: CASSFGDRGYGYTF
j_gene: TRBJ1-2; abundance: -; v_gene: TRBV5-1; d_gene: TRBD1; CDR3nt: TGCGCCAGCAGCCCCGGAGGGGGCGAGTTGGCTGGCTACACCTTC; CDR3aa: CASSPGGGELAGYTF
j_gene: TRBJ2-3; abundance: many; v_gene: TRBV29-1; d_gene: -; CDR3nt: TGCAGCGCCGCCGGGGACACCGGCACAGATACGCAGTATTTT; CDR3aa: CSAAGDTGTDTQYF
j_gene: TRBJ1-5; abundance: few; v_gene: TRBV28; d_gene: TRBD1; CDR3nt: TGTGCCAGCAGTAGACAGGGGGCGGGTCAGCCCCAGCATTTT; CDR3aa: CASSRQGAGQPQHF
j_gene: TRBJ2-2; abundance: -; v_gene: TRBV2; d_gene: -; CDR3nt: TGTGCCAGCAGTGAAACGGGGGACTTCCTAAACACCGGGGAGCTGTTTTTT; CDR3aa: CASSETGDFLNTGELFF
j_gene: TRBJ2-5; abundance: few; v_gene: TRBV7-9; d_gene: -; CDR3nt: TGTGCCAGCAGCCCGACAGTGGTGACCCAGTACTTC; CDR3aa: CASSPTVVTQYF
j_gene: TRBJ2-1; abundance: few; v_gene: TRBV7-3; d_gene: -; CDR3nt: TGTGCCAGCAGCTTAGGCGGCCCCGCGGGGAATGAGCAGTTCTTC; CDR3aa: CASSLGGPAGNEQFF
j_gene: TRBJ2-1; abundance: few; v_gene: TRBV9; d_gene: -; CDR3nt: TGTGCCAGCACCCCCCGCGGGACCTACAATGAGCAGTTCTTC; CDR3aa: CASTPRGTYNEQFF
j_gene: TRBJ2-5; abundance: few; v_gene: TRBV18; d_gene: -; CDR3nt: TGTGCCAGCTCACCTAGACAGAAAGAGACCCAGTACTTC; CDR3aa: CASSPRQKETQYF
j_gene: TRBJ1-2; abundance: -; v_gene: TRBV7-2; d_gene: TRBD1; CDR3nt: TGTGCCAGCAGTAGACAGGGAAATGGCTACACCTTC; CDR3aa: CASSRQGNGYTF
j_gene: TRBJ2-5; abundance: -; v_gene: TRBV7-9; d_gene: -; CDR3nt: TGTGCCAGCAGCTCCGGGACTCTCGGGGAGACCCAGTACTTC; CDR3aa: CASSSGTLGETQYF
j_gene: TRBJ1-4; abundance: few; v_gene: TRBV7-2; d_gene: -; CDR3nt: TGTGCCAGCAGCCCGAACGGGGGGCAGGAGAAACTGTTTTTT; CDR3aa: CASSPNGGQEKLFF
j_gene: TRBJ1-1; abundance: many; v_gene: TRBV5-1; d_gene: -; CDR3nt: TGCGCCAGCAGCTTTTGGGAGAGCACTGAAGCTTTCTTT; CDR3aa: CASSFWESTEAFF
j_gene: TRBJ2-4; abundance: few; v_gene: TRBV11-3; d_gene: -; CDR3nt: TGTGCCAGCAGCTTAGGCGGGACAGCTGGTGACATTCAGTACTTC; CDR3aa: CASSLGGTAGDIQYF
j_gene: TRBJ2-2; abundance: few; v_gene: TRBV5-1; d_gene: -; CDR3nt: TGCGCCAGCAAGTTGACAGGAGCGAACACCGGGGAGCTGTTTTTT; CDR3aa: CASKLTGANTGELFF
j_gene: TRBJ2-2; abundance: many; v_gene: TRBV7-9; d_gene: -; CDR3nt: TGTGCCAGCAGCGAGGGAACAGGGTTCACCGGGGAGCTGTTTTTT; CDR3aa: CASSEGTGFTGELFF
j_gene: TRBJ2-1; abundance: -; v_gene: TRBV5-1; d_gene: TRBD2; CDR3nt: TGCGCCAGCAGCTTGGGACTAGCGGGGGGCAATGAGCAGTTCTTC; CDR3aa: CASSLGLAGGNEQFF
j_gene: TRBJ2-3; abundance: few; v_gene: TRBV13; d_gene: TRBD1; CDR3nt: TGTGCCAGCAGCTTTGACAGGGTAGGGACAGATACGCAGTATTTT; CDR3aa: CASSFDRVGTDTQYF
j_gene: TRBJ1-5; abundance: many; v_gene: TRBV28; d_gene: -; CDR3nt: TGTGCCAGTACAATGAGCAATCAGCCCCAGCATTTT; CDR3aa: CASTMSNQPQHF
j_gene: TRBJ2-5; abundance: few; v_gene: TRBV27; d_gene: TRBD1; CDR3nt: TGTGCCAGCAGTTTACAGGGGGCGGGTCAAGAGACCCAGTACTTC; CDR3aa: CASSLQGAGQETQYF
j_gene: TRBJ2-7; abundance: many; v_gene: TRBV30; d_gene: -; CDR3nt: TGTGCCTGGACTAGGCAGAGGCAGAACGAGCAGTACTTC; CDR3aa: CAWTRQRQNEQYF
j_gene: TRBJ2-1; abundance: few; v_gene: TRBV19; d_gene: TRBD2; CDR3nt: TGTGCCAGTAGTATTACTAGCGGGAGGGAAGTACTGGTCTTC; CDR3aa: CASSITSGREVLVF
j_gene: TRBJ2-1; abundance: many; v_gene: TRBV4-3; d_gene: -; CDR3nt: TGCGCCAGCAGCCAAGATACTTACAATGAGCAGTTCTTC; CDR3aa: CASSQDTYNEQFF
j_gene: TRBJ2-3; abundance: -; v_gene: TRBV19; d_gene: TRBD2; CDR3nt: TGTGCCAGTAGTAACCGACTAGCGGGAGAACCAAAGGGCACAGATACGCAGTATTTT; CDR3aa: CASSNRLAGEPKGTDTQYF
j_gene: TRBJ2-1; abundance: many; v_gene: TRBV18; d_gene: TRBD1; CDR3nt: TGTGCCAGCTCCGGACAGGGGGCCGACAATGAGCAGTTCTTC; CDR3aa: CASSGQGADNEQFF
j_gene: TRBJ2-7; abundance: -; v_gene: TRBV6-1; d_gene: TRBD2; CDR3nt: TGTGCCAGCACCGAAAGGGCTAGCGGAGGGGACGAGCAGTACTTC; CDR3aa: CASTERASGGDEQYF
j_gene: TRBJ2-2; abundance: -; v_gene: TRBV19; d_gene: -; CDR3nt: TGTGCCAGTAACAAGGGGCGAAACACCGGGGAGCTGTTTTTT; CDR3aa: CASNKGRNTGELFF
j_gene: TRBJ1-2; abundance: -; v_gene: TRBV5-4; d_gene: TRBD1; CDR3nt: TGTGCCAGCAGCCAGGACAGGGGGAGCTATGGCTACACCTTC; CDR3aa: CASSQDRGSYGYTF
j_gene: TRBJ2-1; abundance: few; v_gene: TRBV5-1; d_gene: TRBD2; CDR3nt: TGCGCCAGCAGCTCCCCCGACGGGGGGGTGAATGAGCAGTTCTTC; CDR3aa: CASSSPDGGVNEQFF
j_gene: TRBJ1-4; abundance: once; v_gene: TRBV27; d_gene: TRBD1; CDR3nt: TGTGCCAGCAGTCCCCTGGCCGGGACAGGGACTGAAAAACTGTTTTTT; CDR3aa: CASSPLAGTGTEKLFF
j_gene: TRBJ1-2; abundance: -; v_gene: TRBV7-2; d_gene: -; CDR3nt: TGTGCCAGCAGCCCTGAGACAGGACCAGACTATGGCTACACCTTC; CDR3aa: CASSPETGPDYGYTF